The T cell receptor beta chain under discussion was sequenced for a study of T cell clusters in autoimmune cytopenias (dated by TCRdb to about 2019). Study-level background: Per sample, TRB sequencing gave a median depth of about 50,000 reads and a median of approximately 2,400 distinct TRB clonotypes. The goal of the study was to determine whether autoimmune cytopenia patients have a disease-specific immune repertoire signature that could serve as a blood-based biomarker. Peripheral blood TRB and IGH repertoires were sequenced in autoimmune cytopenia patients at active disease and during treatment follow-up, alongside healthy, CLL and autoimmune hepatitis controls.

Each sample's TRB amplification started from roughly 260 ng of peripheral blood genomic DNA, which corresponds to tens of thousands of genome equivalents. Including the terminal cysteine and phenylalanine, the CDR3 comprises 14 residues. No DNA sequence is on record. CDR1 and CDR2, looked up from the germline V gene, are MNHEY and SVGAGI. Broader findings and caveats from the paper: TRB repertoire shifts, with less even repertoires observed in secondary cytopenia and CLL, were mostly attributed to lymphoma bias rather than autoimmunity. The T cell clusters were defined in silico only, and their functional role remained to be validated experimentally. The cluster-lack signature was not observed for secondary cytopenia versus CLL, as the signature was apparently masked by the dominant lymphoma-associated repertoire. Approximately 2.9-fold more exclusive TRB clusters were observed in healthy donors than in active autoimmune hepatitis patients, consistent with an autoimmunity-wide signature. The GLIPH analysis suggested a lack of physiological T cell clusters in primary autoimmune cytopenia patients, since around 56 clusters were exclusive to healthy donors whereas 17 were exclusive to patients.

Multiplex PCR with a touch-down protocol amplified TRB rearrangements, with the TRB-A and TRB-B primer pools combined in a single tube. Illumina adapters and sample indices were added to the amplicons through two consecutive PCR reactions using Phusion HS II polymerase. After gel purification with the NucleoSpin Gel and PCR Clean-up kit, the amplicons were quantified by Qubit and checked for quality on an Agilent 2100 Bioanalyzer. Sequencing of the libraries was performed on an Illumina MiSeq with 600-cycle, single-indexed, paired-end runs. The paper's data handling went like this. MiXCR version 2.1.12, together with the default MiXCR reference library, was used to align and assemble the TRB reads. A clone was defined by each unique CDR3 nucleotide sequence, and the analysis included only productive sequences with two or more reads. To assess repertoire diversity, an R script computed alpha-parameterized diversity profiles (alpha 0 to 5), which included the Shannon (alpha 1) and Simpson (alpha 2) indices. Combinatorial TRB VJ usage was computed with the tcR package and compared between cohorts by principal component analysis with ade4. GLIPH was used to cluster TCRbeta CDR3s in pairs of cohorts matched for age and read depth, and a Wilcoxon test was used to compare cluster frequencies. TCRdb reanalyzed the reads, keeping one entry per CDR3 protein sequence and omitting DNA. The authors' filters were not applied to this entry. The sample table holds 9,500 or so distinct CDR3 sequences. The top ten clones comprise 9.2% of the sample.

Frequency shows this clonotype is medium-sized (0.01 to 0.1%); no count was noted. What this receptor recognizes is not known. The sequence links TRBV6-5 to TRBJ2-7; no DNA is available, so the TRBD1 call from TCRdb remains unchecked. Sequenced input: peripheral blood. This clonotype was sampled from a human donor with an autoimmune cytopenia or autoimmune hepatitis (not recorded which). The CDR3 amino acid sequence is: CASSYGGGSYEQYF.